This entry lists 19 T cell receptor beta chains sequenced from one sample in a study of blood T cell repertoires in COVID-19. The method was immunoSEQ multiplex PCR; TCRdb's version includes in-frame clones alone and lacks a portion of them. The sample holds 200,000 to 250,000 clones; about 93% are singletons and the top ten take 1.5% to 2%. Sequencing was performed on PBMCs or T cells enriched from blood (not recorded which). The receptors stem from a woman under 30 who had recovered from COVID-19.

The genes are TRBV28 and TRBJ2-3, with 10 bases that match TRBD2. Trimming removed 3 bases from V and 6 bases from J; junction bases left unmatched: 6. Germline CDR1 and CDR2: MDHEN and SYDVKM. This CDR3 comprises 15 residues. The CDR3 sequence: CASSFQRGGGDTQYF. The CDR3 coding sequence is TGTGCCAGCAGTTTTCAGCGGGGGGGCGGGGATACGCAGTATTTT.

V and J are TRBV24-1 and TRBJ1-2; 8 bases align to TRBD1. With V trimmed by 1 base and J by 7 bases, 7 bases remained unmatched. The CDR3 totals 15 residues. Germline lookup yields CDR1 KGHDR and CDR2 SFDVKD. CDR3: CATSDFARGQGGYTF. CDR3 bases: TGTGCCACCAGTGATTTCGCCAGGGGGCAAGGTGGCTACACCTTC.

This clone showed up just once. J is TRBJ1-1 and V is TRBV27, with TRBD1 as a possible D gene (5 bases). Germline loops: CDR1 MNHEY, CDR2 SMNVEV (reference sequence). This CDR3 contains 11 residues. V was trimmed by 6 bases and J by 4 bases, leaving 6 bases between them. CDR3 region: CASRGLTEAFF. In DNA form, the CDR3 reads TGTGCCAGCAGGGGGCTCACTGAAGCTTTCTTT.

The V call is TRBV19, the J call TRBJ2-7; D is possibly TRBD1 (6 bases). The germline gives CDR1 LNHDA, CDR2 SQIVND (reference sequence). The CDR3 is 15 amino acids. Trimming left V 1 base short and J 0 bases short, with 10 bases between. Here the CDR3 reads CASSIGAGDSYEQYF. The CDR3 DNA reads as TGTGCCAGTAGTATAGGGGCAGGGGACTCCTACGAGCAGTACTTC.

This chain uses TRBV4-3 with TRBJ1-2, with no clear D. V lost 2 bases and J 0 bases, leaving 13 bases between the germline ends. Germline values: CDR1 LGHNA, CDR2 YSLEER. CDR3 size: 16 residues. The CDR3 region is CASSQQVNSANYGYTF. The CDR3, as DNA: TGCGCCAGCAGCCAACAGGTTAACTCAGCTAACTATGGCTACACCTTC.

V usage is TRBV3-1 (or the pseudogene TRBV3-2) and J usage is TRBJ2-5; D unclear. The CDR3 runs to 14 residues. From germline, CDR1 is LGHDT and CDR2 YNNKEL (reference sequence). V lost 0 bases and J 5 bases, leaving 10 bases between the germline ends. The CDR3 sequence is CASSQEVSLETQYF. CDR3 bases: TGTGCCAGCAGCCAAGAGGTTTCACTGGAGACCCAGTACTTC.

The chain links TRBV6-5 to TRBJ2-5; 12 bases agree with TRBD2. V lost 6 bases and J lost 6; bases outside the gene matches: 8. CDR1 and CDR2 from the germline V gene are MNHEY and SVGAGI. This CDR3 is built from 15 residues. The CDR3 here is CASRGGLAGRKTQYF. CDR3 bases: TGTGCCAGCAGGGGGGGACTAGCGGGCCGGAAGACCCAGTACTTC.

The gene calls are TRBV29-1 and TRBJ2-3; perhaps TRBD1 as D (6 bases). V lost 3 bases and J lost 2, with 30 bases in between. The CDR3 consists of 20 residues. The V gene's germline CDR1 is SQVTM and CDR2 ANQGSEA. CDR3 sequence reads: CSVEKVDRLLLLPPTDTQYF. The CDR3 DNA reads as TGCAGCGTTGAGAAGGTAGACAGGCTATTGCTCCTACCTCCCACAGATACGCAGTATTTT.

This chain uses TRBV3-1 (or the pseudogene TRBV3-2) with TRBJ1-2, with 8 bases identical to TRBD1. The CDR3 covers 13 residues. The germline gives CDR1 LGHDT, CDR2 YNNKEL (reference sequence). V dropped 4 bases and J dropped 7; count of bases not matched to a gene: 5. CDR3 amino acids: CASSPRTGSGYTF. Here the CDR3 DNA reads TGTGCCAGCAGCCCCCGGACAGGGTCTGGCTACACCTTC.

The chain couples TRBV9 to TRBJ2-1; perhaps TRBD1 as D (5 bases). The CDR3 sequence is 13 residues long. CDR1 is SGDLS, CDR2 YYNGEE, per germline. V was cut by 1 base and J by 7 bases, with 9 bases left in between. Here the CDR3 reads CASSVQGYNEQFF. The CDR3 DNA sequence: TGTGCCAGCAGCGTACAGGGATATAATGAGCAGTTCTTC.

CDR3 loop: CASSPRSANEKLFF. The CDR3 nucleotides read TGTGCCAGCAGCCCGCGGTCGGCTAATGAAAAACTGTTTTTT. This chain links TRBV3-1 (or the pseudogene TRBV3-2) with TRBJ1-4, with no clear D. This CDR3 has 14 residues. CDR1 and CDR2 from the germline V gene are LGHDT and YNNKEL (reference sequence). V lost 4 bases, J lost 3 bases, and 9 bases lay in between.

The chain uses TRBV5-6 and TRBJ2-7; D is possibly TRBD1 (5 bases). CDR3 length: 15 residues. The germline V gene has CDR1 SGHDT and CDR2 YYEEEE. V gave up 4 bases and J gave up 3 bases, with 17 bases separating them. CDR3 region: CASSPLRQPFYEQYF. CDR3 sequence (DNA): TGTGCCAGCAGCCCCCTCCGACAGCCATTCTACGAGCAGTACTTC.

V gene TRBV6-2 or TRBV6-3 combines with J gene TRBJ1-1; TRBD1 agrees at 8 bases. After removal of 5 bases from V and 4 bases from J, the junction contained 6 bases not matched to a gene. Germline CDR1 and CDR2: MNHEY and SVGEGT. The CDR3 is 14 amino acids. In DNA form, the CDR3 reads TGTGCCAGCAGTCGCCGTGACAGGGGCACTGAAGCTTTCTTT. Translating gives CASSRRDRGTEAFF.

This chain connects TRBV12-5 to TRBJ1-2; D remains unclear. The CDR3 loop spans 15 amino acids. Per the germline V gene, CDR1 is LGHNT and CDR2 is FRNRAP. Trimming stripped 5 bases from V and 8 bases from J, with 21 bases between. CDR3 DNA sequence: TGTGCTAGTGGTCCGGCGGGGAGATTGGGCGAAGGCTACACCTTC. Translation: CASGPAGRLGEGYTF. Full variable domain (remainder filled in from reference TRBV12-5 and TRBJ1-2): DARVTQTPRHKVTEMGQEVTMRCQPILGHNTVFWYRQTMMQGLELLAYFRNRAPLDDSGMPKDRFSAEMPDATLATLKIQPSEPRDSAVYFCASGPAGRLGEGYTFGSGTRLTVV.

CDR3 in DNA: TGTGCCAGCGGACAGTCAAGTTTGGTGGGATATGGCTACACCTTC. Protein sequence: CASGQSSLVGYGYTF. V is TRBV2 and J is TRBJ1-2; possibly TRBD1 for D (6 bases). Deletions cut 8 bases from V and 5 bases from J, with 21 bases between. Germline CDR1 SNHLY, CDR2 FYNNEI. This CDR3 is built from 15 residues.

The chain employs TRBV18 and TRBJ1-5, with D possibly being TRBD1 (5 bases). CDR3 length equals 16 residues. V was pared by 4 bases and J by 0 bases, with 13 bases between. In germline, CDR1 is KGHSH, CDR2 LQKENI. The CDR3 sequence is CASSRTSGDSNQPQHF. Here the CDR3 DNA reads TGTGCCAGCTCACGGACGTCGGGGGATAGCAATCAGCCCCAGCATTTT.

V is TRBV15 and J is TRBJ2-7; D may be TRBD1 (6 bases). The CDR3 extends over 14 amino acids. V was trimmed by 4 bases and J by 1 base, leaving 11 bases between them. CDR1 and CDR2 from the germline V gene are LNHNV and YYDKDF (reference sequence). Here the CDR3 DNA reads TGTGCCACCAGCAAGGACAGTTGGTCCTACGAGCAGTACTTC. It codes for CATSKDSWSYEQYF.

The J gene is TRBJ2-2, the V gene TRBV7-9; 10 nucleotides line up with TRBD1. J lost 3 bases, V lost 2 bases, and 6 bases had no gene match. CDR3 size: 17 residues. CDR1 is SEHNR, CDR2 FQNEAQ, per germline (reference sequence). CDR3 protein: CASSLSRGTGDTGELFF. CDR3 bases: TGTGCCAGCAGCTTAAGTCGAGGGACAGGGGACACCGGGGAGCTGTTTTTT.

The CDR3 here is CASNPDRSNTEAFF. The DNA of the CDR3 is TGTGCCAGCAACCCTGACAGATCCAACACTGAAGCTTTCTTT. The rearrangement uses TRBV27 and TRBJ1-1; a possible D gene is TRBD1 (5 bases). V lost 7 bases, J lost 2 bases, and 14 bases lay in between. Germline V gives CDR1 MNHEY, CDR2 SMNVEV (reference sequence). The CDR3 covers 14 residues.